The 10 T cell receptor beta chains listed next were all sequenced from one sample in a study of CD8 T cells in Susac syndrome. Random hexamers served to reverse transcribe about 0.45 to 1 ug RNA. TCRdb redid the calling of the immunoSEQ multiplex PCR reads with MiXCR, one entry per CDR3 protein. The data contain some 180,000 distinct CDR3 sequences, more than 85% of them singletons. Sequences were obtained from CD4+ T cells from PBMCs. The receptor source for this set is a human donor with Susac syndrome.

The chain links TRBV7-8 to TRBJ1-2; 8 bases agree with TRBD1. This CDR3 comprises 15 residues. J lost 4 bases, V lost 5 bases, and 9 bases had no gene match. CDR1 SGHVS and CDR2 FQNEAQ come from the germline V gene. In nucleotides, the CDR3 is TGTGCCAGCAGCACGGACAGGGATCCCTTCTATGGCTACACCTTC. It specifies CASSTDRDPFYGYTF.

This clonotype occurred a few times. J is TRBJ2-3 and V is TRBV4-2, with 9 bases matching TRBD2. Germline V gives CDR1 LGHNA, CDR2 YNFKEQ. This CDR3 contains 15 residues. J was trimmed by 5 bases and V by 0 bases; bases with no gene match: 3. The CDR3 coding sequence is TGTGCCAGCAGCCAAGACGGTAGCGGGGGAGATACGCAGTATTTT. This encodes CASSQDGSGGDTQYF.

The chain uses TRBV7-9 and TRBJ2-1; 7 bases are a match to TRBD2. CDR3 length: 16 residues. With 4 bases clipped from V and 0 bases from J, the junction kept 6 bases outside the gene matches. The germline gives CDR1 SEHNR, CDR2 FQNEAQ (reference sequence). CDR3: CASSSASGSSYNEQFF. CDR3 DNA: TGTGCCAGCAGCTCCGCTAGCGGAAGCTCCTACAATGAGCAGTTCTTC.

The chain is built from TRBV2 and TRBJ2-1; TRBD2 matches at 9 bases. Germline CDR1 SNHLY, CDR2 FYNNEI. This CDR3 is 13 amino acids long. V gave up 8 bases and J gave up 7 bases; unmatched junction bases: 6. The CDR3 sequence: CASLSGSMNEQFF. The CDR3 DNA is TGTGCCAGCCTTAGCGGGAGTATGAATGAGCAGTTCTTC.

The chain recombines TRBV7-8 with TRBJ1-1; perhaps TRBD1 as D (6 bases). This CDR3 has 14 amino acids. V lost 5 bases to trimming and J lost 0 bases, with 10 bases between them. Germline lookup yields CDR1 SGHVS and CDR2 FQNEAQ. CDR3 residues: CASSHRVMNTEAFF. The CDR3 DNA is TGTGCCAGCAGCCACAGGGTGATGAACACTGAAGCTTTCTTT.

This chain links TRBV25-1 with TRBJ2-2, with 8 bases matching TRBD2. V was pared by 7 bases and J by 1 base, with 11 bases of the junction left unmatched. The CDR3 runs to 17 residues. CDR1 is MGHDK and CDR2 is SYGVNS in the germline V gene. Here the CDR3 reads CASNHTSAGVNTGELFF. CDR3 DNA: TGTGCCAGCAATCATACCTCAGCGGGAGTGAACACCGGGGAGCTGTTTTTT.

The V call is TRBV2, the J call TRBJ1-2; TRBD1 is a possible D gene (6 bases). Trimming stripped 4 bases from V and 4 bases from J, with 10 bases between. The CDR3 is 13 residues long. Germline CDR1 reads SNHLY; CDR2 reads FYNNEI. CDR3 sequence reads: CASSAQGSYGYTF. The DNA for the CDR3 is TGTGCCAGCAGTGCTCAGGGGAGCTATGGCTACACCTTC.

The V and J genes are TRBV30 and TRBJ1-5; maybe TRBD1 (5 bases). The germline V gene encodes CDR1 GTSNPN and CDR2 SVGIG (reference sequence). This CDR3 is built from 14 residues. Trimming removed 4 bases at V and 4 bases at J, with 14 bases between. Here the CDR3 reads CAWNPTATNQPQHF. DNA for the CDR3: TGTGCCTGGAATCCGACAGCAACAAATCAGCCCCAGCATTTT. Using reference TRBV30 and TRBJ1-5 for the parts outside the CDR3, the full variable domain is SQTIHQWPATLVQPVGSPLSLECTVEGTSNPNLYWYRQAAGRGLQLLFYSVGIGQISSEVPQNLSASRPQDRQFILSSKKLLLSDSGFYLCAWNPTATNQPQHFGDGTRLSIL.

This chain links TRBV28 with TRBJ2-3; 10 positions agree with TRBD2. There are 17 residues in the CDR3. Per germline, CDR1 MDHEN and CDR2 SYDVKM. The trim removed 6 bases at V and 1 base at J, leaving 10 bases unmatched. The CDR3 coding sequence is TGTGCCAGCAGCTCCCCTTCCGGGACTAGCGGCACAGATACGCAGTATTTT. Amino acid sequence: CASSSPSGTSGTDTQYF.

This chain links TRBV5-4 with TRBJ2-1; 11 positions agree with TRBD2. Trimming removed 5 bases from V and 2 bases from J; junction bases left unmatched: 6. The CDR3 is made up of 16 amino acids. CDR1 and CDR2 (germline): SGHNT, YYREEE (reference sequence). The CDR3 reads CASSVSGRETYNEQFF. In DNA form, the CDR3 reads TGTGCCAGCAGTGTTAGCGGGAGGGAGACCTACAATGAGCAGTTCTTC.